The 21 T cell receptor beta chains in this list originate from one sample, sequenced in a study of blood T cell repertoires in COVID-19. Only in-frame clones appear in the TCRdb table, and some are missing; sequencing was by immunoSEQ multiplex PCR. The sample yields fewer than 500,000 clones, around nine tenths seen once. The sample comprised peripheral blood. These receptors were obtained from a woman aged 30 to 39 with acute or convalescent COVID-19.

The J gene is TRBJ1-6, the V gene TRBV6-5, with D unresolved. V lost 7 bases, J lost 0 bases, and 7 bases lay in between. The CDR3 runs 14 residues. In germline, CDR1 is MNHEY, CDR2 SVGAGI. CDR3 coding DNA: TGTGCCAGCACAACCGGCTCCTATAATTCACCCCTCCACTTT. Translation gives CASTTGSYNSPLHF.

Turning to this clone: The junction and the germline gene differ at one end; a read error may be behind it. This same CDR3 is encoded by further DNA sequences in the sample. The chain carries TRBV28 and TRBJ1-6; a weak D match, TRBD1 (5 bases). This CDR3 spans 17 amino acids. Germline loops: CDR1 MDHEN, CDR2 SYDVKM. CDR3 amino acids: CASSPGGGEPYNSPLHF. The CDR3 region has the DNA TGTGCCAGCAGCCCCGGGGGAGGGGAGCCCTATAATTCGCCCCTCCACTTT.

The gene calls are TRBV3-1 (or the pseudogene TRBV3-2) and TRBJ2-3; TRBD2 matches 11 bases. The CDR3 sequence is 15 residues long. After removal of 4 bases from V and 5 bases from J, the junction contained 5 bases not matched to a gene. The germline V gene encodes CDR1 LGHDT and CDR2 YNNKEL (reference sequence). The CDR3 loop reads CASSPVAGGRDTQYF. DNA for the CDR3: TGTGCCAGCAGCCCCGTAGCGGGGGGGCGAGATACGCAGTATTTT.

V usage is TRBV5-6 and J usage is TRBJ2-7; D may be TRBD1 (5 bases). CDR3 length: 14 amino acids. Trimming cost V 1 base and J 7 bases, with 15 bases left between them. CDR1 is SGHDT, CDR2 YYEEEE, per germline. The chain's CDR3 is CASSLFRVGWEQYF. In DNA form, the CDR3 reads TGTGCCAGCAGCTTGTTCAGGGTCGGGTGGGAGCAGTACTTC.

The V and J genes are TRBV12-3 or TRBV12-4 and TRBJ2-3; D perhaps matches TRBD2 (6 bases). V lost 10 bases and J lost 2, with 13 bases in between. The CDR3 has 13 amino acids. DNA for the CDR3: TGTGCCACGCGGGATCGTCTCACAGATACGCAGTATTTT. Protein: CATRDRLTDTQYF.

The V and J genes are TRBV6-5 and TRBJ1-1; perhaps TRBD1 as D (6 bases). Germline CDR1 is MNHEY and CDR2 is SVGAGI. Trimming left V 3 bases short and J 10 bases short, with 15 bases between. The CDR3 runs 13 residues. CDR3 amino acids: CASSYKGGLGAFF. CDR3 nucleotide sequence: TGTGCCAGCAGTTATAAGGGGGGGTTAGGAGCTTTCTTT.

V is TRBV18 and J is TRBJ1-2; D unresolved. The CDR3 runs 13 residues. V was cut by 5 bases and J by 1 base, with 8 bases left in between. Germline V gives CDR1 KGHSH, CDR2 LQKENI. The DNA of the CDR3 is TGTGCCAGCTCATCCGGGATTAACTATGGCTACACCTTC. Protein sequence: CASSSGINYGYTF.

The V gene is TRBV21-1, the J gene TRBJ2-7; the D call TRBD1 from the table was never checked on the DNA. TRBV21-1 is a known pseudogene. CDR3 length: 16 residues. The CDR3 DNA sequence: TGTGCCAGCAGCGACTCCGAGGGGACACTCTCCTACGAGCAGTACTTC. Translation gives CASSDSEGTLSYEQYF.

The chain carries TRBV7-8 and TRBJ2-2, with TRBD2 matching 9 bases. The J segment lost 4 bases and the V segment lost 2 bases, leaving 5 bases of the junction unmatched. The germline V gene encodes CDR1 SGHVS and CDR2 FQNEAQ. The CDR3 covers 16 residues. The CDR3 sequence: CASSLIGTSFTGELFF. The CDR3, as DNA: TGTGCCAGCAGCTTAATAGGGACTAGCTTCACCGGGGAGCTGTTTTTT.

The chain is built from TRBV7-3 and TRBJ2-1; D is perhaps TRBD1 (6 bases). CDR1 is SGHTA, CDR2 FQGTGA, per germline. The CDR3 runs to 16 residues. Trimming pared 1 base from V and 6 bases from J, leaving 16 bases between. Written as DNA, the CDR3 is TGTGCCAGCAGCTTAATTTCAGGGGAAGGTCTCAATGAGCAGTTCTTC. Translating it yields CASSLISGEGLNEQFF.

The chain is built from TRBV9 and TRBJ1-6; 7 bases are a match to TRBD1. V lost 3 bases to trimming and J lost 10 bases; unmatched junction nucleotides: 7. Germline CDR1 is SGDLS and CDR2 is YYNGEE. This CDR3 has 14 amino acids. This CDR3 reads CASSEGATGSPLHF. The CDR3 nucleotides are TGTGCCAGCAGCGAGGGGGCGACGGGGTCACCCCTCCACTTT.

The chain carries TRBV2 and TRBJ1-2, with 7 bases matching TRBD1. The CDR3 covers 14 residues. The trim removed 6 bases at V and 8 bases at J, leaving 12 bases unmatched. Germline assignment: CDR1 SNHLY and CDR2 FYNNEI. CDR3 region: CASSSDRVGWGYTF. Here the CDR3 DNA reads TGTGCCAGCAGCTCCGACAGGGTCGGCTGGGGCTACACCTTC.

On this clone itself: This same CDR3 is encoded by further DNA sequences in the sample. The genes are TRBV5-1 and TRBJ1-5; D might be TRBD1 (6 bases). CDR1 is SGHRS and CDR2 is YFSETQ in the germline V gene. V shed 0 bases and J shed 0 bases, with 10 bases lying between them. The CDR3 contains 16 residues. In DNA, the CDR3 is TGCGCCAGCAGCTTGGAGGGCAGGGGTAGCAATCAGCCCCAGCATTTT. Its protein is CASSLEGRGSNQPQHF.

The chain is built from TRBV7-9 and TRBJ1-2; 7 bases are shared with TRBD1. CDR3 length: 16 amino acids. Trimming removed 4 bases from V and 3 bases from J; junction bases left unmatched: 11. Germline CDR1 reads SEHNR; CDR2 reads FQNEAQ (reference sequence). The CDR3 DNA reads TGTGCCAGCAGCTCCCGGTGGGACAGTCTTCACTATGGCTACACCTTC. It codes for CASSSRWDSLHYGYTF.

The chain employs TRBV24-1 and TRBJ2-1; D may be TRBD2 (6 bases). V was trimmed by 4 bases and J by 7 bases, leaving 13 bases between them. In germline, CDR1 is KGHDR, CDR2 SFDVKD. The CDR3 consists of 14 residues. The CDR3 loop is CATSDLSGRNEQFF. In DNA, the CDR3 is TGTGCCACCAGTGACCTGTCGGGGAGGAATGAGCAGTTCTTC.

The gene calls are TRBV6-5 and TRBJ1-2; TRBD1 agrees at 9 bases. Losses at the gene ends were 6 bases for V and 4 bases for J; bases not matched to a gene: 9. Germline assignment: CDR1 MNHEY and CDR2 SVGAGI. The CDR3 runs to 15 residues. Here the CDR3 DNA reads TGTGCCAGCAGAAGGACAGGGGTGGAGGGCTATGGCTACACCTTC. It yields the protein CASRRTGVEGYGYTF.

CDR3 residues: CASSGAGSGEQYF. The CDR3 DNA reads TGTGCCAGCAGCGGAGCGGGTTCGGGCGAGCAGTACTTC. The chain couples TRBV9 to TRBJ2-7, with D perhaps matching TRBD2 (6 bases). V was cut by 3 bases and J by 6 bases, with 13 bases left in between. This CDR3 spans 13 amino acids. Germline V gene data show CDR1 as SGDLS and CDR2 as YYNGEE.

J is TRBJ1-2 and V is TRBV29-1, with a possible D match to TRBD1 (6 bases). Germline V lookup: CDR1 SQVTM, CDR2 ANQGSEA. The CDR3 covers 15 residues. The CDR3 spells CSSRNLTGLLYGYTF. The CDR3 bases are TGCAGTAGTAGAAACCTGACAGGATTACTCTATGGCTACACCTTC. The entire variable domain, with the rest obtained from reference TRBV29-1 and TRBJ1-2, is as follows: SAVISQKPSRDICQRGTSLTIQCQVDSQVTMMFWYRQQPGQSLTLIATANQGSEATYESGFVIDKFPISRPNLTFSTLTVSNMSPEDSSIYLCSSRNLTGLLYGYTFGSGTRLTVV.

The genes are TRBV3-1 (or the pseudogene TRBV3-2) and TRBJ1-4, with unresolved D. The V and J ends lost 0 bases and 13 bases respectively, with 12 bases between them. Germline values: CDR1 LGHDT, CDR2 YNNKEL (reference sequence). The CDR3 is made up of 13 amino acids. This CDR3 is CASSQEPGLGLFF. CDR3 nucleotides: TGTGCCAGCAGCCAAGAGCCGGGGTTGGGACTGTTTTTT.

The chain links TRBV28 to TRBJ2-7; D not certain. The CDR3 spans 13 residues. V shed 6 bases and J shed 4 bases, with 13 bases lying between them. Per germline, CDR1 MDHEN and CDR2 SYDVKM. The CDR3 bases are TGTGCCAGCAGCTCCGGGTCATTATACGAGCAGTACTTC. This sequence encodes CASSSGSLYEQYF. Based on the CDR3 plus reference TRBV28 and TRBJ2-7, the full variable domain is DVKVTQSSRYLVKRTGEKVFLECVQDMDHENMFWYRQDPGLGLRLIYFSYDVKMKEKGDIPEGYSVSREKKERFSLILESASTNQTSMYLCASSSGSLYEQYFGPGTRLTVT.

The genes are TRBV7-6 and TRBJ2-2; weak D call: TRBD2 (5 bases). V lost 3 bases, J lost 5 bases, and 7 bases lay in between. The CDR3 spans 13 residues. Germline assignment: CDR1 SGHVS and CDR2 FNYEAQ. The CDR3 DNA sequence: TGTGCCAGCAGCTTTCGGGGAACCGGGGAGCTGTTTTTT. It is translated as CASSFRGTGELFF.